This record covers a single T cell receptor (beta chain). Researchers divided each subset's genomic DNA evenly across several immunoSEQ plates. Using about 220 ng DNA, approximately 30,000 T cell genomes, the sorted-subset replicate PCRs were run. Method: immunoSEQ multiplex PCR; TCRdb's copy keeps in-frame clones and lacks some. The sample lists about a million clones; over 60% were seen once. Naive CD45RA+ and memory CD45RA-negative subsets were split from CD4+ cells. V shed 1 base, J shed 7 bases, and the junction held 5 bases outside the gene matches. CDR3 length: 15 amino acids. Germline V gene lookup returns CDR1 SGDLS and CDR2 YYNGEE. This record belongs to a study of shared clonotypes between healthy human individuals.

The chain carries TRBV9 and TRBJ1-6; 7 bases align to TRBD1. The clonotype was recovered from a man aged 18 to 30 in good health. The sequenced material came from memory CD4+ T cells sorted from blood. Subset specified: CD45RA-negative fraction. In DNA form, the CDR3 reads TGTGCCAGCAGCGTACAGGCAGGGGGGAATTCACCCCTCCACTTT. Translation: CASSVQAGGNSPLHF.